The 4 T cell receptor beta chains below come from one sample, sequenced in a study of shared clonotypes between healthy human individuals. TCRdb keeps only in-frame clones here, not all; method: immunoSEQ multiplex PCR. Here the sample spans 2 million to 2.5 million clones, around 90% being singletons. The sequencing sample was made of naive CD4+ T cells from PBMCs. Subset given: CD45RA+ positively selected. The receptors stem from a man younger than 35 in good health. Some clones in this sample may be carry-over from other donors' samples.

The CDR3: CASSQRPGSDAYEQYF. The CDR3 coding sequence is TGTGCCAGCAGCCAAAGGCCGGGGTCAGATGCCTACGAGCAGTACTTC. This sequence joins TRBV14 and TRBJ2-7, with D possibly being TRBD2 (5 bases). Trimming removed 2 bases at V and 2 bases at J, with 16 bases between. Germline CDR1 and CDR2: SGHDN and FVKESK. The CDR3 runs 16 residues.

The chain employs TRBV6-6 and TRBJ2-2, with TRBD1 matching 7 bases. V lost 6 bases, J lost 0 bases, and 4 bases stayed unmatched. The CDR3 consists of 15 residues. Per the germline V gene, CDR1 is MNHNY and CDR2 is SVGAGI (reference sequence). This CDR3 reads CASRPGTANTGELFF. CDR3 coding DNA: TGTGCCAGCAGACCAGGGACAGCGAACACCGGGGAGCTGTTTTTT.

This chain links TRBV5-1 with TRBJ1-2, with no clear D. CDR1 is SGHRS and CDR2 is YFSETQ in the germline V gene. The CDR3 runs to 14 residues. V lost 0 bases and J lost 1, with 7 bases in between. The CDR3 spells CASSLGAINYGYTF. The CDR3, as DNA: TGCGCCAGCAGCTTGGGGGCGATTAACTATGGCTACACCTTC.

The chain carries TRBV7-8 and TRBJ1-5, with D hard to call. V was shortened by 1 base and J by 6 bases, with 16 bases between the two germline ends. Germline V gene data show CDR1 as SGHVS and CDR2 as FQNEAQ. The CDR3 loop spans 16 amino acids. The CDR3: CASSLEGRNFIQPQHF. In nucleotides, the CDR3 is TGTGCCAGCAGCTTAGAAGGACGCAACTTCATTCAGCCCCAGCATTTT.